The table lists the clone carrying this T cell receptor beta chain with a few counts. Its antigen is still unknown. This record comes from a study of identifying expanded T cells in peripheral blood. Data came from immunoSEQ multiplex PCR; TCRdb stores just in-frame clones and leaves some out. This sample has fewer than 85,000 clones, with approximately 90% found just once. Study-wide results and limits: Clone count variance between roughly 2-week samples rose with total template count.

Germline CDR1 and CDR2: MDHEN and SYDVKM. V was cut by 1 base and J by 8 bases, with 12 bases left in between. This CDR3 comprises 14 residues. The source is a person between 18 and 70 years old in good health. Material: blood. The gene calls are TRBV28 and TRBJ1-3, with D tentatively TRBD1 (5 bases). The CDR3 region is CASSLLGGSDTIYF. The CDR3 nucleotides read TGTGCCAGCAGTTTATTGGGGGGATCGGACACCATATATTTT.